The 29 T cell receptor beta chains given below trace back to one sample, sequenced in a study of T-cell reconstitution after alpha-beta-depleted transplantation in children. The authors prepared the TCRbeta library with unique molecular identifiers. A single record per CDR3 protein comes from TCRdb applying MiXCR to the PCR reads. The sample shows 350,000 to 500,000 distinct CDR3 sequences, 43% of them seen only once. The sequences come from PBMCs, collected before TCRalphabeta/CD19-depleted stem cell transplant. The receptor set was obtained from a girl aged 2-10 years with aplastic anemia, due to receive a stem cell transplant.

This clonotype occurred a few times. V and J are TRBV29-1 and TRBJ1-4, with 7 bases identical to TRBD1. The germline V gene encodes CDR1 SQVTM and CDR2 ANQGSEA. After removal of 7 bases from V and 8 bases from J, the junction contained 13 bases not matched to a gene. The CDR3 is made up of 14 amino acids. The CDR3 sequence: CSASEQGLGEKLFF. The CDR3 DNA sequence: TGCAGCGCCTCGGAACAGGGGTTGGGGGAAAAACTGTTTTTT.

This clonotype has ten or more counts. This chain joins TRBV9 and TRBJ2-1, with D perhaps matching TRBD2 (6 bases). The CDR3 length is 12 residues. Germline values: CDR1 SGDLS, CDR2 YYNGEE. V was cut by 3 bases and J by 7 bases, with 8 bases left in between. CDR3 residues: CASSEEGNEQFF. The CDR3 region has the DNA TGTGCCAGCAGCGAGGAGGGGAATGAGCAGTTCTTC.

This clonotype was found once. V and J are TRBV6-1 and TRBJ2-1, with 13 nucleotides matching TRBD2. CDR1 and CDR2 from the germline V gene are MNHNS and SASEGT. The V and J ends lost 5 bases and 6 bases, in that order; junction bases with no gene match: 7. The CDR3 spans 16 residues. The CDR3 bases are TGTGCCAGCAGTCCTACCGGGACTAGCGGGACCAATGAGCAGTTCTTC. Translation: CASSPTGTSGTNEQFF.

This clonotype has just a few counts. The rearrangement joins TRBV7-3 to TRBJ2-3; TRBD2 might be the D (5 bases). Per the germline V gene, CDR1 is SGHTA and CDR2 is FQGTGA. Between the trimmed V and J ends, which lost 6 bases and 0 bases, there was a span of 13 bases. There are 15 residues in the CDR3. In DNA, the CDR3 is TGTGCCAGCAGGGACCCAGGAGGAAGCACAGATACGCAGTATTTT. Residues: CASRDPGGSTDTQYF.

This clonotype was seen at least ten times. The chain joins TRBV7-9 to TRBJ2-1; 11 bases align to TRBD2. The CDR3 is 13 amino acids. Germline assignment: CDR1 SEHNR and CDR2 FQNEAQ (reference sequence). Trimming took 6 bases from V and 8 from J; bases not matched to a gene: 3. The CDR3 region has the DNA TGTGCCAGCAGACTAGCGGGAGAAGATGAGCAGTTCTTC. Residues: CASRLAGEDEQFF.

This clonotype was detected a few times. The chain couples TRBV12-5 to TRBJ2-1, with TRBD1 identical over 10 bases. This CDR3 has 16 residues. After removal of 1 base from V and 6 bases from J, the junction contained 6 bases not matched to a gene. Germline V gene data show CDR1 as LGHNT and CDR2 as FRNRAP. CDR3 in amino acids: CASGLGTGTGVNEQFF. In DNA, the CDR3 is TGTGCTAGTGGTTTGGGGACCGGGACAGGGGTCAATGAGCAGTTCTTC.

As for this clonotype: A much larger clone lies one base from this, so it may be a read error. The chain joins TRBV18 to TRBJ2-7, with 8 bases matching TRBD1. CDR1 and CDR2 (germline): KGHSH, LQKENI. This CDR3 contains 14 residues. V lost 0 bases and J lost 7; bases outside the gene matches: 5. CDR3 residues: CASSPPTGVREQYF. Here the CDR3 DNA reads TGTGCCAGCTCACCACCGACAGGGGTCCGTGAGCAGTACTTC.

This clonotype occurred a few times. The chain recombines TRBV20-1 with TRBJ2-5; 8 bases line up with TRBD1. The germline V gene has CDR1 DFQATT and CDR2 SNEGSKA (reference sequence). The CDR3 totals 16 residues. With V trimmed by 6 bases and J by 2 bases, 14 bases remained unmatched. In DNA, the CDR3 is TGCAGTGCCCTGTTTTTGTGGACAGGGACACAAGAGACCCAGTACTTC. Translated: CSALFLWTGTQETQYF.

This clonotype was detected only a few times. V is TRBV11-2 and J is TRBJ2-7, with D perhaps being TRBD1 or TRBD2 (5 bases each). From germline, CDR1 is SGHAT and CDR2 FQNNGV. This CDR3 region has 16 residues. With 2 bases removed from V and 2 bases from J, the gap between germline ends came to 16 bases. The DNA for the CDR3 is TGTGCCAGCAGCTTACGCACCGGGACGGTTACCTACGAGCAGTACTTC. Protein sequence: CASSLRTGTVTYEQYF.

The chain is built from TRBV9 and TRBJ2-1; D is possibly TRBD2 (7 bases). Germline values: CDR1 SGDLS, CDR2 YYNGEE. Deletions cut 3 bases from V and 14 bases from J, with 21 bases between. CDR3 length: 14 residues. The chain's CDR3 is CASSEGGGKEMEFF. CDR3 sequence (DNA): TGTGCCAGCAGCGAGGGAGGGGGAAAAGAAATGGAGTTCTTC.

This clonotype occurred a few times. This sequence joins TRBV10-1 and TRBJ2-5, with a tentative D call TRBD2 (6 bases). CDR3 length: 14 residues. The germline V gene encodes CDR1 WNHNN and CDR2 SYGVQD (reference sequence). V was pared by 6 bases and J by 1 base, with 12 bases between. The CDR3 here is CASSETRRQETQYF. The DNA of the CDR3 is TGCGCCAGCAGCGAGACTAGACGCCAAGAGACCCAGTACTTC.

The chain links TRBV19 to TRBJ1-1; D gene unclear. In germline, CDR1 is LNHDA, CDR2 SQIVND (reference sequence). This CDR3 has 16 amino acids. The V end was cut by 4 bases, the J end by 0 bases, with 15 bases between. For the CDR3, the DNA is TGTGCCAGTAGTAACCCCCTGGGCCGTGTGAACACTGAAGCTTTCTTT. This codes for CASSNPLGRVNTEAFF.

The chain recombines TRBV20-1 with TRBJ1-6; 9 bases match TRBD1. Germline-derived CDR1 and CDR2 are DFQATT and SNEGSKA (reference sequence). The V and J ends lost 6 bases and 7 bases, in that order; junction bases with no gene match: 7. The CDR3 contains 14 residues. The CDR3 loop reads CSAVRQGVNSPLHF. For the CDR3, the DNA is TGCAGTGCCGTGAGACAGGGGGTGAATTCACCCCTCCACTTT.

This clonotype has at least ten counts. This chain's CDR3 is CASSSPGLAVQETQYF. The CDR3 DNA reads TGTGCCAGCAGTTCCCCGGGACTAGCGGTTCAAGAGACCCAGTACTTC. V gene TRBV28 combines with J gene TRBJ2-5, with 11 bases identical to TRBD2. The CDR3 has 16 residues. Germline V lookup: CDR1 MDHEN, CDR2 SYDVKM. The V and J ends lost 4 bases and 2 bases, in that order; junction bases with no gene match: 6.

This clonotype was recorded a few times. The chain carries TRBV6-1 and TRBJ2-5; D gene uncertain. Germline V lookup: CDR1 MNHNS, CDR2 SASEGT. The CDR3 sequence is 13 residues long. Trimming shortened V by 3 bases and J by 2 bases, and 7 bases separated the two germline ends. This CDR3 is CASSDGSQETQYF. CDR3 bases: TGTGCCAGCAGTGATGGCTCACAAGAGACCCAGTACTTC.

This clonotype appeared a single time. The CDR3 is CATSSWGTEAFF. In DNA form, the CDR3 reads TGTGCCACCAGCAGTTGGGGGACTGAAGCTTTCTTT. The V call is TRBV15, the J call TRBJ1-1, with D possibly TRBD1 on 5 matching bases. In germline, CDR1 is LNHNV, CDR2 YYDKDF (reference sequence). With 3 bases removed from V and 5 bases from J, the gap between germline ends came to 7 bases. The CDR3 has 12 amino acids.

This clonotype has only a few counts. V is TRBV20-1 and J is TRBJ1-2, with D hard to call. The V end was cut by 0 bases, the J end by 0 bases, with 14 bases between. Germline V gene sequence: CDR1 DFQATT, CDR2 SNEGSKA (reference sequence). The length of the CDR3 is 16 residues. The CDR3 coding sequence is TGCAGTGCTAGAGATCATCCTAAACATTCTAACTATGGCTACACCTTC. It codes for CSARDHPKHSNYGYTF.

The rearrangement uses TRBV11-1 and TRBJ2-3; tentatively, D is TRBD2 (6 bases). V lost 0 bases and J lost 5, with 9 bases in between. CDR3 size: 14 residues. Germline-derived CDR1 and CDR2 are SGHAT and FQDESV (reference sequence). CDR3 sequence: CASSLAVREDTQYF. For the CDR3, the DNA is TGTGCCAGCAGCTTAGCGGTGCGGGAAGATACGCAGTATTTT.

The chain couples TRBV29-1 to TRBJ2-2; tentatively, D is TRBD1 or TRBD2 (5 bases each). V lost 6 bases and J 5 bases, leaving 7 bases between the germline ends. This CDR3 contains 11 residues. Germline V lookup: CDR1 SQVTM, CDR2 ANQGSEA. This CDR3 reads CSVGETGELFF. The CDR3 nucleotides are TGCAGCGTGGGGGAAACCGGGGAGCTGTTTTTT.

This clonotype was seen a few times. The chain employs TRBV12-3 or TRBV12-4 and TRBJ1-5, with D possibly matching TRBD1 (5 bases). V was pared by 4 bases and J by 2 bases, with 12 bases between. This CDR3 contains 15 residues. CDR3 sequence (DNA): TGTGCCAGCAGTTCAGGGTGGGGAGGCAATCAGCCCCAGCATTTT. Translating gives CASSSGWGGNQPQHF.

This chain links TRBV20-1 with TRBJ1-3, with D unresolved. Germline V gives CDR1 DFQATT, CDR2 SNEGSKA (reference sequence). Trimming removed 5 bases at V and 3 bases at J, with 5 bases between. The CDR3 loop spans 11 amino acids. The CDR3 DNA reads as TGCAGTGCTCCAGTTGGAAACACCATATATTTT. Its translation is CSAPVGNTIYF.

For the CDR3, the DNA is TGTGCCAGCAGCCAAGTAGCAGGAACAGGATCACCCCTCCACTTT. This sequence encodes CASSQVAGTGSPLHF. V and J are TRBV3-1 and TRBJ1-6; perhaps TRBD1 as D (5 bases). Trimming pared 1 base from V and 10 bases from J, leaving 14 bases between. Germline CDR1 is LGHDT and CDR2 is YNNKEL (reference sequence). The CDR3 is 15 residues long.

J is TRBJ1-1 and V is TRBV5-1; 7 nucleotides line up with TRBD1. This CDR3 is built from 16 residues. Germline values: CDR1 SGHRS, CDR2 YFSETQ. V lost 0 bases and J lost 1; bases outside the gene matches: 6. CDR3 DNA sequence: TGCGCCAGCAGCTTGGGGGATTACAGGGGGAACACTGAAGCTTTCTTT. Translated: CASSLGDYRGNTEAFF.

Only a few counts were recorded for this clonotype. J is TRBJ2-1 and V is TRBV7-9, with 9 nucleotides matching TRBD1. The CDR3 has 14 residues. The V segment lost 7 bases and the J segment 7 bases; nucleotides outside the gene matches: 8. The V gene's germline CDR1 is SEHNR and CDR2 FQNEAQ (reference sequence). CDR3 coding DNA: TGTGCCAGCACGCCGGGACAGGGTTGGAATGAGCAGTTCTTC. Translated, it gives CASTPGQGWNEQFF.

This clonotype was counted only a few times. J is TRBJ2-1 and V is TRBV6-6; D might be TRBD1 or TRBD2, each matching 5 bases. The CDR3 extends over 13 amino acids. Germline CDR1 and CDR2: MNHNY and SVGAGI (reference sequence). The V end lost 2 bases, the J end lost 11 bases, and 13 bases lay between the germline ends. The CDR3 DNA sequence: TGTGCCAGCAGTTACGGGACGGAGGTTAAGCAGTTCTTC. Translating gives CASSYGTEVKQFF.

V is TRBV7-2 and J is TRBJ2-5; D ambiguous. The CDR3 is 13 amino acids. Germline V gives CDR1 SGHTA, CDR2 FQGNSA. With 5 bases removed from V and 2 bases from J, the gap between germline ends came to 9 bases. In nucleotides, the CDR3 is TGTGCCAGCAGCCAGACAAGACAAGAGACCCAGTACTTC. Its protein product is CASSQTRQETQYF. Drawing the rest from reference TRBV7-2 and TRBJ2-5, the complete variable domain is GAGVSQSPSNKVTEKGKDVELRCDPISGHTALYWYRQSLGQGLEFLIYFQGNSAPDKSGLPSDRFSAERTGGSVSTLTIQRTQQEDSAVYLCASSQTRQETQYFGPGTRLLVL.

There are many counts of this clonotype. The rearrangement links TRBV5-1 to TRBJ2-5, with TRBD2 matching 9 bases. After removal of 1 base from V and 7 bases from J, the junction contained 11 bases not matched to a gene. The length of the CDR3 is 16 residues. Germline lookup yields CDR1 SGHRS and CDR2 YFSETQ. The CDR3 nucleotides are TGCGCCAGCAGCTTGATTAGCGGGAGCACCCCTGGGACCCAGTACTTC. Translating gives CASSLISGSTPGTQYF.

The chain links TRBV27 to TRBJ2-7; D is undetermined. Trimming shortened V by 4 bases and J by 2 bases, and 9 bases separated the two germline ends. The CDR3 has 13 amino acids. CDR1 is MNHEY and CDR2 is SMNVEV in the germline V gene (reference sequence). The CDR3 nucleotides read TGTGCCAGCAGTTCGACACCCACCTACGAGCAGTACTTC. As protein: CASSSTPTYEQYF.

The chain carries TRBV5-1 and TRBJ2-3; 10 nucleotides match TRBD2. This CDR3 region has 18 residues. CDR1 is SGHRS and CDR2 is YFSETQ in the germline V gene. J was trimmed by 3 bases and V by 4 bases; bases with no gene match: 14. CDR3 nucleotide sequence: TGCGCCAGCAGCCAACGGCCCGTAGCGGGAGGTGAGACAGATACGCAGTATTTT. Its translation is CASSQRPVAGGETDTQYF.